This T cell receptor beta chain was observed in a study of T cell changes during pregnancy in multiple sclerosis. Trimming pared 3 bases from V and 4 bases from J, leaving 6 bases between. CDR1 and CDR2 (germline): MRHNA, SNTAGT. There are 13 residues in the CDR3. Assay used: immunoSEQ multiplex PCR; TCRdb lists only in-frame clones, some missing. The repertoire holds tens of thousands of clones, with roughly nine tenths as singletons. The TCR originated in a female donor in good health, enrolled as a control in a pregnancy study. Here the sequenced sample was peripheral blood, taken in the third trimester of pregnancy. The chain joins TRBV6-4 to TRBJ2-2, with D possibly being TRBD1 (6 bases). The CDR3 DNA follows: TGTGCCAGCAGTGAGGGGGCCACCGGGGAGCTGTTTTTT. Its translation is CASSEGATGELFF.